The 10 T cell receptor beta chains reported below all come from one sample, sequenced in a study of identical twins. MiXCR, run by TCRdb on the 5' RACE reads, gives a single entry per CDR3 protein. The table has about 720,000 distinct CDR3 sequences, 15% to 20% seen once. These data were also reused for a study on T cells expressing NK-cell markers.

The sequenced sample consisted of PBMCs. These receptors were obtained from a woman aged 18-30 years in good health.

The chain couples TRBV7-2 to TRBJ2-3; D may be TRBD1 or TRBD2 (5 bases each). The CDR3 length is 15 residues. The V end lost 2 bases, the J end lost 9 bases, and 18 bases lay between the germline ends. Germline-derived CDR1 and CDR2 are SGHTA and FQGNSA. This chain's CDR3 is CASSLRIAARDTQYF. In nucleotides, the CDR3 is TGTGCCAGCAGCTTAAGAATAGCCGCCCGGGACACGCAGTATTTT.

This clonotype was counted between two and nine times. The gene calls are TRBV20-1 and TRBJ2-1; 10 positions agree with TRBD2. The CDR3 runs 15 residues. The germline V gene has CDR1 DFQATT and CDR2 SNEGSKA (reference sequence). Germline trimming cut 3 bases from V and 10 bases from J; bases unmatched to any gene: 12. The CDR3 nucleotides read TGCAGTGCTAGGGATGAAGGACTAGCGGCGGGAGAGCAGTTCTTC. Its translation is CSARDEGLAAGEQFF.

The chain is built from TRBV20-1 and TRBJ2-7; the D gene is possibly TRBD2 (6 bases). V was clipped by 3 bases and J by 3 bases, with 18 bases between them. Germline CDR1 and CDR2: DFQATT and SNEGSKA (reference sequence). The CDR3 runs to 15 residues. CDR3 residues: CSARFGGRNFYEQYF. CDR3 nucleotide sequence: TGCAGTGCTAGGTTCGGGGGAAGAAACTTCTACGAGCAGTACTTC.

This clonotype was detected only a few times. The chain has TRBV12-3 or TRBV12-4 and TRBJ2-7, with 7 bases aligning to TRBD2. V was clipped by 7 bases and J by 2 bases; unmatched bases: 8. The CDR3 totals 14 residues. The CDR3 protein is CASTLSGRTYEQYF. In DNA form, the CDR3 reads TGTGCCAGCACCCTTAGCGGGCGCACCTACGAGCAGTACTTC.

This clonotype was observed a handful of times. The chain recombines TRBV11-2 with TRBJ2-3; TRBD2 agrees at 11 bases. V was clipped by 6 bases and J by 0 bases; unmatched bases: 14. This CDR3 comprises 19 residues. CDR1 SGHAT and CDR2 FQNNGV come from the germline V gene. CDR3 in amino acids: CASRPGRLAGGQSTDTQYF. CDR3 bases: TGTGCCAGCAGGCCAGGGAGGCTAGCGGGGGGCCAAAGCACAGATACGCAGTATTTT.

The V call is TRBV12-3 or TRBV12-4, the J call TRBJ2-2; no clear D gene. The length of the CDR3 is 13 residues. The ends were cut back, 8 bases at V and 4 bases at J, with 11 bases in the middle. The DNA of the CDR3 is TGTGCCAGCCGGATTAGGAGCACCGGGGAGCTGTTTTTT. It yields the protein CASRIRSTGELFF.

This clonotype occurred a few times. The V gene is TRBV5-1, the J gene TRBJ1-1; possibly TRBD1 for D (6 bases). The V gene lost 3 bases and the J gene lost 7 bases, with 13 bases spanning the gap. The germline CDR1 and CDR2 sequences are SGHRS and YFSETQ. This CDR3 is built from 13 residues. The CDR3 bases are TGCGCCAGCAGCTCTAATCCAGGGGTTGAAGCTTTCTTT. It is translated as CASSSNPGVEAFF. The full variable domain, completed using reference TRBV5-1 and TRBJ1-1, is KAGVTQTPRYLIKTRGQQVTLSCSPISGHRSVSWYQQTPGQGLQFLFEYFSETQRNKGNFPGRFSGRQFSNSRSEMNVSTLELGDSALYLCASSSNPGVEAFFGQGTRLTVV.

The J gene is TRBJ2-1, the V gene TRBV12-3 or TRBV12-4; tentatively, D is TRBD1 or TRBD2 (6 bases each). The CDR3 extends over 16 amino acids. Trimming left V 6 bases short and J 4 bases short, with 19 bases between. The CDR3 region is CASSPLPGASYNEQFF. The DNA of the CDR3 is TGTGCCAGCAGCCCGCTTCCGGGGGCTTCATACAATGAGCAGTTCTTC.

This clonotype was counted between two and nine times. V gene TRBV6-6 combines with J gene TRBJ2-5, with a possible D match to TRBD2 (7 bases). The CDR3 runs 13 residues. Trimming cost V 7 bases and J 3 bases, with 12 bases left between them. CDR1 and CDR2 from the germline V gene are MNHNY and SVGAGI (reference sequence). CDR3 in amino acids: CASKGRGEETQYF. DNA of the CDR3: TGTGCCAGCAAGGGGAGGGGGGAAGAGACCCAGTACTTC.

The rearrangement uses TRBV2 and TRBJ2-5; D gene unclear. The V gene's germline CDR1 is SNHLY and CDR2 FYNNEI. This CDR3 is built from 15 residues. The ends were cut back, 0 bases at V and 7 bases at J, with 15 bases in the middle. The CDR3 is CASSEALLRPGTQYF. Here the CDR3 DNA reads TGTGCCAGCAGTGAAGCGCTTCTACGCCCGGGGACCCAGTACTTC.